A selection of T cell receptor beta chains follows, all from one sample in a study of early stage breast cancer tumors. TCRdb keeps only in-frame clones here, not all; method: immunoSEQ multiplex PCR. The sample includes 40,000 to 60,000 clones, around four fifths of them seen just once. The sequencing input was blood. The receptors here all came from a person aged 35-49 years with breast cancer. Each CDR3 is given with its conserved first and last residue. The order of the fields is J gene, V gene, D gene, clone size, CDR3 protein, CDR3 DNA. The D gene is left open where the match is weak. The listing skips clone size in some rows; elsewhere it reads once, few, many or a size class.

>TRBJ1-4|TRBV5-6|NA|NA
CASILQGQNEKLFF
TGTGCCAGCATCCTACAGGGCCAGAATGAAAAACTGTTTTTT
>TRBJ2-5|TRBV6-1|NA|NA
CASTQLQETQYF
TGTGCCAGCACGCAGCTACAAGAGACCCAGTACTTC
>TRBJ2-3|TRBV9|NA|few
CASNLAESTDTQYF
TGTGCCAGCAACCTCGCGGAAAGTACAGATACGCAGTATTTT
>TRBJ2-1|TRBV7-8|NA|NA
CASSFGIAIEEQFF
TGTGCCAGCAGCTTTGGGATAGCTATAGAGGAGCAGTTCTTC
>TRBJ2-1|TRBV19|TRBD1|NA
CASSTEGTGRPDEQFF
TGTGCCAGTAGTACCGAGGGGACAGGGAGGCCCGATGAGCAGTTCTTC
>TRBJ2-7|TRBV19|NA|NA
CASSLGSGRSSYEQYF
TGTGCCAGTAGCCTGGGGTCAGGGCGCTCATCCTACGAGCAGTACTTC
>TRBJ2-7|TRBV20-1|NA|NA
CSALDKYEQYF
TGCAGTGCCTTAGACAAATACGAGCAGTACTTC
>TRBJ2-6|TRBV5-5|TRBD2|NA
CASSLITSGLSSGANVLTF
TGTGCCAGCAGCTTGATAACTAGCGGGCTATCCTCTGGGGCCAACGTCCTGACTTTC
>TRBJ1-1|TRBV7-9|NA|NA
CASSKMYMNTEAFF
TGTGCCAGCAGCAAGATGTACATGAACACTGAAGCTTTCTTT
>TRBJ2-1|TRBV5-6|TRBD2|NA
CASSLTSGREFDEQFF
TGTGCCAGCAGCTTGACTAGCGGGAGGGAGTTCGATGAGCAGTTCTTC
>TRBJ2-3|TRBV19|NA|once
CASSIAPSRGDTQYF
TGTGCCAGTAGTATAGCCCCCTCGAGAGGAGATACGCAGTATTTT
>TRBJ1-5|TRBV27|TRBD1|once
CASSLGTVVDQPQHF
TGTGCCAGCAGTTTAGGGACAGTCGTCGATCAGCCCCAGCATTTT